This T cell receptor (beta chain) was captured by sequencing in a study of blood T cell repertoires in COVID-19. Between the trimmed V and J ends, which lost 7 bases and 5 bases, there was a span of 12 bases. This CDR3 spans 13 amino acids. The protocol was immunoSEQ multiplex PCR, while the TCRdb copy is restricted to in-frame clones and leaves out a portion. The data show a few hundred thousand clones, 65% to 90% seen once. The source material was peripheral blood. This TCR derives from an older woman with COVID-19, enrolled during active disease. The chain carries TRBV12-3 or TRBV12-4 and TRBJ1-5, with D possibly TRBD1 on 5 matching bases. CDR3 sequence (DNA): TGTGCCAGCAATTTTGGGGGGGATCAGCCCCAGCATTTT. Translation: CASNFGGDQPQHF.